A single T cell receptor (beta chain) is shown here with its context. The antigen it recognizes is unknown. No base quality values were provided; no much bigger clone lies one nucleotide off. This entry is derived from a study of cytomegalovirus exposure and HLA in healthy donors (dated by TCRdb to the late 2010s). Background for the entire study: An earlier analysis of roughly 500 of the donors reported around 280 Gb of sequence data and 100 million to 120 million unique TCR beta sequences obtained from 150 million to 200 million T cells. An early release covering over 500 HLA-typed donors comprised 300 to 350 gigabases of sequencing data and 85 million to 100 million unique TCR sequences. Among the roughly 430 genotyped donors, approximately 77% belonged to the genetic ancestry cluster associated with self-reported Caucasian donors. The aim of the study was to test whether cataloging public T cell receptors could identify signatures of past pathogen exposure. The study profiled the T cell repertoires of more than 500 subjects by immunosequencing and related them to cytomegalovirus serostatus. In addition to the first cohort of several hundred subjects, a separate validation cohort of approximately 130 different subjects was used. High-throughput TCR immunosequencing, statistical association of individual TCRs with disease status, and machine learning were combined to predict cytomegalovirus infection status. A later analysis re-examined previously published TCR beta repertoires from more than 650 donors and added high-resolution HLA genotyping to investigate patterns of TCR occurrence. The later analysis used no new phenotypic data to find candidate immune exposures, relying instead on TCR beta sequences and their occurrence across donors. An earlier analysis of approximately 640 of the donors applied high-throughput TCR beta sequencing to assess whether each TCR beta V gene segment acted as functional or pseudogenic. Donor age, sex, ethnicity and CMV serostatus were compiled together with the repertoire data. In a later genetic analysis, genome-wide SNP genotypes for about 55% of the roughly 700 donors were used, and that subset was treated as a discovery cohort. Every repertoire in the discovery cohort had been generated on one and the same sequencing platform. HLA typing covered class I and class II loci at four-digit resolution. The number of donors typed differed by locus, with 629-630 for A, B, C, DRB1 and DQB1, 522 for DQA1, 600 to 610 for DPA1, and some 440 for DPB1. A few DR-DQ haplotypes were treated as single units for association and clustering because of strong linkage in the cohort. On average, over 200,000 unique TCR beta nucleotide sequences were sequenced per donor among a few hundred genotyped donors of the cohort, with 15% to 20% of those sequences being non-productive.

From its cysteine to its phenylalanine, the CDR3 spans 11 amino acids. Only CDR3 DNA remains: 33 bases, in frame from the first base. CDR1 MDHEN and CDR2 SYDVKM are derived from the germline V gene. V is shortened by 8 bases, J by 6 bases, and the region joining them spans 11 bases. The cohort consisted of fewer than 700 healthy bone marrow donors. Cohort members were all nominally healthy when sampled, although unrecorded immune exposures were likely present. The donor tested CMV seronegative, placing the donor among the approximately 360 seronegative members of the cohort. Each donor provided a peripheral blood sample, and peripheral blood mononuclear cells were used for TCR beta sequencing. The Qiagen DNeasy Blood Extraction Kit was used to extract genomic DNA from the blood cell samples. Receptor libraries were prepared by the immunoSEQ multiplex PCR assay. A mixture of 60 forward primers for TCR Vbeta segments and 13 reverse primers for TCR Jbeta segments was used in the multiplex PCR. A multiplex PCR assay on genomic DNA amplified the CDR3 region of rearranged TCR beta genes. On the Illumina HiSeq System, the amplified TCR beta libraries were sequenced as 87-base-pair reads. Turning to the authors' computational methods: In a later analysis, roughly 80 million unique TCR beta chains were counted across the 500 to 850 repertoires, and roughly 10 million of these chains were shared by at least two donors. To remove PCR and sequencing errors, raw reads were error-corrected and collapsed into unique sequences using a nearest-neighbor algorithm that merged closely related sequences. To assign V, D and J gene segments, CDR3 sequences were aligned to IMGT reference sequences. For a sequence to be retained, a match of at least six nucleotides was required to both a V gene segment and a J gene segment. Rearrangements were classified as productive when the CDR3 lacked stop codons and remained in frame with V and J, and all other rearrangements were classified as non-productive. CDR3 was defined by IMGT convention, running from the second conserved V-encoded cysteine to the conserved J-encoded phenylalanine. The earlier analysis of some 540 of the donors excluded any sequence lacking an unambiguous match to a single V gene segment. In an earlier analysis of around 590 of the donors, a V segment was called functional when productive rearrangements were above 56.7%, and segregating when the standard deviation between donors exceeded 5%. A statistical classification framework was developed to diagnose cytomegalovirus status using the catalog of TCR beta chain sequences. In a later analysis, V and J genes were assigned by comparing TCR nucleotide sequences against IMGT/GENE-DB human TR gene sequences. In a later analysis, CDR3 sequences and most-parsimonious VDJ recombination scenarios were assigned using the TCRdist pipeline. In a later analysis, each TCR beta chain was defined by its CDR3 amino acid sequence together with its V-gene family, and reads without a unique V-gene family were excluded. In a later analysis, approximately 590 highly shared, low-generation-probability nucleotide sequences were removed to address suspected cross-contamination and a sequencing artifact. For each public chain, a later analysis derived a clonal expansion index from normalized ranks of inferred template counts within each repertoire. A later analysis computed generation probabilities with a VDJ recombination model fitted to out-of-frame rearrangements, and checked the results against IGoR. A later analysis scored TCR-TCR, TCR-HLA and TCR-CMV co-occurrence with hypergeometric tests, applying a repertoire-size bias correction to TCR pairs. A later analysis estimated false discovery rates by permuting HLA or CMV assignments 20 times. In a later analysis, co-occurring TCRs were grouped using DBSCAN, with TCRdist sequence similarity added in when clustering inside HLA-allele-positive subsets. Repertoires with fewer than 30,000 or more than 120,000 public chains were left out of co-occurrence clustering, as were several repertoires with anomalous nucleotide sharing. The source is immuneACCESS, and TCRdb retained only in-frame sequences with V and J called. Part of the clones is not carried over; for the studies checked, unresolved V genes explain less than half of this, and the remainder is unexplained. D and trimming were read from the DNA, whereas the V and J calls and clone size are those reported in that table. The sample contains 150,000 to 200,000 clones, roughly 79% of them found a single time. The top ten constitute approximately 2.1% of the sample.

Findings and caveats that apply to the study as a whole: Roughly uniform sequencing depth across donors was assumed in presence/absence analyses, although this assumption may not hold. Compared with equally common non-associated chains, HLA-associated TCR beta chains in a later analysis were more clonally expanded and had lower generation probabilities. Because HLA typing was unavailable for some donors at each locus, only the typed subset was used in association tests. A further reported finding was that TCR beta sequences accurately predicted the HLA-A and HLA-B alleles for most subjects in the first cohort. When HLA alleles, especially DR and DQ, strongly co-occurred, attributing TCR associations to individual alleles was difficult. In a later analysis, the rate of TCR association differed among HLA loci, with DRB1 alleles having the most associated TCRs and HLA-C alleles having the fewest. A later genetic analysis associated a missense DCLRE1C variant with V-gene and J-gene trimming of TCR beta chains, and an independent cohort replicated the association. In vitro tests confirmed that a few of the cytomegalovirus-associated TCR beta chains recognize cytomegalovirus antigens. Because counts were too low, roughly 18 rarely observed V segments, including chromosome 9 orphons, were left out of the earlier analysis of 500 to 650 of the donors. In a later analysis, most CMV-associated TCR beta chains were found to appear HLA-restricted, with HLA associations seemingly driven largely by CMV exposure. In both the original and validation cohorts, the classifier was reported to diagnose cytomegalovirus status with high specificity and sensitivity. Correlated functional status among segregating V segments might reflect linkage disequilibrium, but an unknown experimental factor could not be ruled out. Several of the top co-occurrence clusters appeared to be linked to parvovirus B19, influenza, CMV and Epstein-Barr virus, according to a later analysis. A group of highly shared sequence variants was considered likely to be a technical artifact of the sequencing pipeline. According to the authors, the approach could potentially be generalized to other disease states and immunological phenotypes. A later genetic analysis reported fewer N-insertions in productive TCRs among donors in an Asian-associated ancestry cluster than the roughly 670-donor mean. In an earlier analysis of more than 500 of the donors, most TCR beta V segments appeared in productive rearrangements about 90% or about 30% of the time, broadly matching IMGT annotations. In a later analysis, some 18,000 TCR beta sequences were associated with specific HLA alleles at a false discovery rate of 0.05. While some public TCRs were present in many individuals, most TCR sequences turned up only very rarely across donors. The cohort was sequenced for TCR beta chains only, and without alpha or paired-chain data the features that could be detected were limited. Immune exposure information for the cohort was limited to CMV serostatus. The study listed 164 TCR beta chains as associated with cytomegalovirus. Because the 87-base-pair reads could not distinguish some IMGT-functional V segments, including TRBV6-2 and TRBV6-3, those segments were excluded.

The sample consisted of PBMCs. The chain is made from TRBV28 and TRBJ2-7, with the D segment identity uncertain. The source is a man aged 30-40 years in good health and CMV-seronegative. In nucleotides, the sequence is TGTGCCAGCTCCGCACCGCGCGAGCAGTACTTC. Protein translation: CASSAPREQYF.